The 19 T cell receptor beta chains reported below all come from one sample, sequenced in a study of OX40 agonist ivuxolimab in advanced cancers. TCRdb's copy holds only in-frame clones and misses some; the assay was immunoSEQ multiplex PCR. Among tens of thousands of clones, around nine tenths were seen once, and the ten largest hold less than 0.8%. Sequences were derived from CD4+ or CD8+ T cells sorted from blood, sampled in a trial of the OX40 agonist ivuxolimab. The origin of the receptors is an adult with an advanced solid tumor such as melanoma, head and neck, liver or kidney cancer.

The rearrangement joins TRBV5-4 to TRBJ1-4; D perhaps matches TRBD1 (5 bases). There are 15 residues in the CDR3. From germline, CDR1 is SGHNT and CDR2 YYREEE (reference sequence). With 5 bases removed from V and 4 bases from J, the gap between germline ends came to 15 bases. This chain's CDR3 is CASSSTQGNNEKLFF. As DNA, the CDR3 is TGTGCCAGCAGTAGTACCCAGGGCAATAATGAAAAACTGTTTTTT.

The chain combines TRBV5-1 with TRBJ2-2; D unresolved. V was trimmed by 6 bases and J by 1 base, leaving 7 bases between them. There are 13 residues in the CDR3. CDR1 SGHRS and CDR2 YFSETQ come from the germline V gene. The CDR3 is CASNIGNTGELFF. The CDR3 bases are TGCGCCAGCAATATAGGGAACACCGGGGAGCTGTTTTTT.

The rearrangement links TRBV29-1 to TRBJ2-7; no clear D. The CDR3 length is 15 residues. CDR1 and CDR2 from the germline V gene are SQVTM and ANQGSEA. The V end was cut by 1 base, the J end by 0 bases, with 13 bases between. In DNA, the CDR3 is TGCAGCGTTGAAGTAGGGTGGCTCAGCTCCTACGAGCAGTACTTC. Protein: CSVEVGWLSSYEQYF.

In its sample, this clone was seen once. The chain combines TRBV5-6 with TRBJ1-6; D perhaps matches TRBD1 (6 bases). Trimming removed 1 base at V and 5 bases at J, with 10 bases between. CDR1 and CDR2 (germline): SGHDT, YYEEEE. The CDR3 is 15 residues long. This CDR3 reads CASSLMDRNNSPLHF. In DNA, the CDR3 is TGTGCCAGCAGCTTGATGGACAGAAATAATTCACCCCTCCACTTT.

The chain combines TRBV5-6 with TRBJ1-4; D possibly corresponds to TRBD1 (6 bases). In germline, CDR1 is SGHDT, CDR2 YYEEEE. V dropped 0 bases and J dropped 0 bases, with 12 bases sitting between them. The CDR3 extends over 17 amino acids. CDR3 sequence: CASSLVQGGATNEKLFF. In DNA, the CDR3 is TGTGCCAGCAGCTTGGTACAGGGAGGAGCAACTAATGAAAAACTGTTTTTT.

This chain uses TRBV27 with TRBJ1-6; 8 nucleotides align to TRBD1. Losses at the gene ends were 7 bases for V and 7 bases for J; bases not matched to a gene: 12. Germline CDR1 MNHEY, CDR2 SMNVEV (reference sequence). The CDR3 is 16 amino acids. CDR3 in DNA: TGTGCCAGCACTTCGACCAGGACAGGGAAAAATTCACCCCTCCACTTT. Translation gives CASTSTRTGKNSPLHF.

This chain joins TRBV18 and TRBJ2-5; D is possibly TRBD1 (6 bases). Germline loops: CDR1 KGHSH, CDR2 LQKENI. CDR3 length equals 15 residues. Trimming stripped 3 bases from V and 4 bases from J, with 15 bases between. In DNA, the CDR3 is TGTGCCAGCTCACCTACCAGACAGGCTGCAGAGACCCAGTACTTC. It yields the protein CASSPTRQAAETQYF.

The J gene is TRBJ2-2, the V gene TRBV5-8; 7 nucleotides line up with TRBD1. The CDR3 length is 15 residues. Per germline, CDR1 SGHTS and CDR2 YDEGEE. Losses at the gene ends were 1 base for V and 0 bases for J; bases not matched to a gene: 0. CDR3 protein: CASSLTGANTGELFF. CDR3 coding DNA: TGTGCCAGCAGCTTGACAGGGGCGAACACCGGGGAGCTGTTTTTT. Supplemented by reference TRBV5-8 and TRBJ2-2, the full variable domain reads EAGVTQSPTHLIKTRGQQATLRCSPISGHTSVYWYQQALGLGLQFLLWYDEGEERNRGNFPPRFSGRQFPNYSSELNVNALELEDSALYLCASSLTGANTGELFFGEGSRLTVL.

This clone was observed a handful of times. The V gene is TRBV4-2, the J gene TRBJ1-3; D gene uncertain. Germline loops: CDR1 LGHNA, CDR2 YNFKEQ. Trimming stripped 0 bases from V and 0 bases from J, with 9 bases between. CDR3 length: 16 residues. The CDR3 sequence: CASSQDVAGSGNTIYF. Here the CDR3 DNA reads TGTGCCAGCAGCCAAGATGTTGCAGGCTCTGGAAACACCATATATTTT.

This chain connects TRBV28 to TRBJ2-5; possible D gene TRBD1, 6 bases. The germline CDR1 and CDR2 sequences are MDHEN and SYDVKM. CDR3 length: 13 amino acids. V lost 6 bases and J 3 bases, leaving 11 bases between the germline ends. The CDR3 DNA reads as TGTGCCAGCAGACCCGGACAGAAAGAGACCCAGTACTTC. This translates into CASRPGQKETQYF. The entire variable domain, with the rest obtained from reference TRBV28 and TRBJ2-5, is as follows: DVKVTQSSRYLVKRTGEKVFLECVQDMDHENMFWYRQDPGLGLRLIYFSYDVKMKEKGDIPEGYSVSREKKERFSLILESASTNQTSMYLCASRPGQKETQYFGPGTRLLVL.

The chain couples TRBV6-1 to TRBJ1-6; 10 nucleotides line up with TRBD1. The J segment lost 8 bases and the V segment lost 6 bases, leaving 4 bases of the junction unmatched. The CDR3 is 14 residues long. Germline V lookup: CDR1 MNHNS, CDR2 SASEGT. CDR3: CASRATGGDSPLHF. In DNA, the CDR3 is TGTGCCAGCAGAGCGACAGGGGGCGATTCACCCCTCCACTTT.

This clone showed up just once. The chain uses TRBV5-1 and TRBJ2-7, with 12 bases fitting TRBD2. V trimming: 5 bases; J trimming: 3 bases; junction bases outside the gene matches: 6. Germline loops: CDR1 SGHRS, CDR2 YFSETQ. The CDR3 spans 15 residues. The CDR3 sequence: CASSLLAGGLYEQYF. The CDR3 DNA reads as TGCGCCAGCAGTTTGCTAGCGGGAGGGCTCTACGAGCAGTACTTC. The complete variable domain, with remaining parts taken from reference TRBV5-1 and TRBJ2-7, reads KAGVTQTPRYLIKTRGQQVTLSCSPISGHRSVSWYQQTPGQGLQFLFEYFSETQRNKGNFPGRFSGRQFSNSRSEMNVSTLELGDSALYLCASSLLAGGLYEQYFGPGTRLTVT.

The chain's CDR3 is CASSVGTSGRHEQYF. CDR3 DNA sequence: TGTGCCAGCAGCGTAGGTACTAGCGGGAGACACGAGCAGTACTTC. The V gene is TRBV9, the J gene TRBJ2-7; TRBD2 aligns across 11 bases. Germline CDR1 reads SGDLS; CDR2 reads YYNGEE. Trimming cost V 0 bases and J 5 bases; bases outside gene matches: 4. This CDR3 is built from 15 residues.

The rearrangement uses TRBV7-8 and TRBJ1-3; D is ambiguous. Trimming left V 3 bases short and J 0 bases short, with 15 bases between. The germline CDR1 and CDR2 sequences are SGHVS and FQNEAQ. This CDR3 comprises 17 residues. CDR3: CASSFSSLGNSGNTIYF. DNA for the CDR3: TGTGCCAGCAGCTTTTCGTCCTTGGGCAACTCTGGAAACACCATATATTTT. The variable domain in full, with the rest retrieved from reference TRBV7-8 and TRBJ1-3, is GAGVSQSPRYKVAKRGQDVALRCDPISGHVSLFWYQQALGQGPEFLTYFQNEAQLDKSGLPSDRFFAERPEGSVSTLKIQRTQQEDSAVYLCASSFSSLGNSGNTIYFGEGSWLTVV.

The rearrangement uses TRBV11-3 and TRBJ2-5; 11 bases match TRBD2. The J call may be incorrect, as the DNA end agrees better with TRBJ2-7. In germline, CDR1 is SGHNT, CDR2 YENEEA. The CDR3 loop spans 17 amino acids. The CDR3 DNA is TGTGCCAGCAGCTTAACCCCTACTAGCGGGAGCACCCACGAGCAGTACTTC. The encoded protein is CASSLTPTSGSTHEQYF.

The rearrangement links TRBV5-1 to TRBJ1-1; TRBD1 matches at 9 bases. Germline trimming cut 0 bases from V and 8 bases from J; bases unmatched to any gene: 5. The CDR3 consists of 14 residues. Germline CDR1 reads SGHRS; CDR2 reads YFSETQ. For the CDR3, the DNA is TGCGCCAGCAGCTTGGGGACAGGGGTAAAGGAAGCTTTCTTT. Translated, it gives CASSLGTGVKEAFF.

The gene calls are TRBV6-5 and TRBJ1-1; possibly TRBD1 for D (5 bases). Germline loops: CDR1 MNHEY, CDR2 SVGAGI. The CDR3 totals 12 residues. V lost 6 bases and J lost 3, with 8 bases in between. The CDR3 reads CASRLGDTEAFF. CDR3 sequence (DNA): TGTGCCAGCAGGCTGGGGGACACTGAAGCTTTCTTT.

The chain recombines TRBV7-8 with TRBJ1-2; a possible D gene is TRBD1 (5 bases). V lost 1 base and J lost 4, with 10 bases in between. The CDR3 sequence is 14 residues long. In germline, CDR1 is SGHVS, CDR2 FQNEAQ. The CDR3 DNA reads as TGTGCCAGCAGCTTAGGGGGCAAAGCCTATGGCTACACCTTC. It is translated as CASSLGGKAYGYTF.

The V gene is TRBV30, the J gene TRBJ1-1; D call uncertain. The CDR3 length is 15 residues. Germline-derived CDR1 and CDR2 are GTSNPN and SVGIG (reference sequence). The V gene lost 0 bases and the J gene lost 4 bases, with 15 bases spanning the gap. The CDR3 protein is CAWSVRKKNGTEAFF. In DNA form, the CDR3 reads TGTGCCTGGAGTGTACGGAAAAAAAACGGCACTGAAGCTTTCTTT.